This T cell receptor beta chain comes out of a study of blood T cells in healthy people across ages. J was trimmed by 1 base and V by 6 bases; bases with no gene match: 5. The CDR3 sequence is 14 residues long. Ranging in age from about 6 to 95, the donors were healthy Caucasian individuals from Russia. Each individual donor underwent a draw of 8 to 10 milliliters of peripheral blood. Primers used in a second PCR of roughly 6 to 12 cycles were a sample-barcoded 5' primer and a J-beta primer mix. MiXCR, run by TCRdb on the 5' RACE reads, gives a single entry per CDR3 protein. The sample gives 1.6 million or so distinct CDR3 sequences, about 35% of which show up once; approximately 10% is in the top ten.

The rearrangement joins TRBV12-3 or TRBV12-4 to TRBJ1-1, with 7 bases identical to TRBD1. This TCR was recovered from a woman in her twenties or thirties in good health. The sequenced sample was blood. CDR3 amino acids: CASRIQGTNTEAFF. The CDR3 DNA sequence: TGTGCCAGCAGGATACAGGGGACGAACACTGAAGCTTTCTTT.